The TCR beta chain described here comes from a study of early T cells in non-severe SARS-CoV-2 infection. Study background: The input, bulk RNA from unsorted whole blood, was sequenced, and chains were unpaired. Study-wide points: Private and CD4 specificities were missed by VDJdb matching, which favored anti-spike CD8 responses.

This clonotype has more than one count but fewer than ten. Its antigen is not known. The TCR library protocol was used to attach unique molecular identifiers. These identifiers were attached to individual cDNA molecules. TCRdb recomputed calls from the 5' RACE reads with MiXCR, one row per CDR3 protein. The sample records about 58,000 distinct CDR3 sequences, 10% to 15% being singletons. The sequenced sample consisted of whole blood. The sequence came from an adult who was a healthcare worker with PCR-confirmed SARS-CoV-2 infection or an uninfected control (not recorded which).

Here the CDR3 reads CSARTGAENIQYF. The DNA of the CDR3 is TGCAGTGCGAGGACAGGGGCCGAGAACATTCAGTACTTC. The chain couples TRBV20-1 to TRBJ2-4, with 9 bases identical to TRBD1. CDR1 DFQATT and CDR2 SNEGSKA come from the germline V gene (reference sequence). The length of the CDR3 is 13 residues. V lost 6 bases and J lost 7; bases outside the gene matches: 7.